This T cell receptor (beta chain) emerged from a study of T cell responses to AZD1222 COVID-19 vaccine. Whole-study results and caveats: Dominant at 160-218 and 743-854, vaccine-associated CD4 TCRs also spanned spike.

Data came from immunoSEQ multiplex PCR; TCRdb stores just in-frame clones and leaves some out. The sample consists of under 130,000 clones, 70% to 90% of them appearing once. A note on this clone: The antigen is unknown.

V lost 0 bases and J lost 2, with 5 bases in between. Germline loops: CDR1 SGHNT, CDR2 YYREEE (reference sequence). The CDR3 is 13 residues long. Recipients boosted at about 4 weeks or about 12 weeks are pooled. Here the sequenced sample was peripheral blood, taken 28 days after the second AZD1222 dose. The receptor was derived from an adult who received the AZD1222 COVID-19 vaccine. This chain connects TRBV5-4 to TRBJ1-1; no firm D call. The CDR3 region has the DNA TGTGCCAGCAGCTTGGAAGTAAACACTGAAGCTTTCTTT. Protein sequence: CASSLEVNTEAFF. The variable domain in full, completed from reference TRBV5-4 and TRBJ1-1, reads ETGVTQSPTHLIKTRGQQVTLRCSSQSGHNTVSWYQQALGQGPQFIFQYYREEENGRGNFPPRFSGLQFPNYSSELNVNALELDDSALYLCASSLEVNTEAFFGQGTRLTVV.